The rows below give T cell receptor beta chains drawn from one sample of a study of beta chain features in type 1 diabetes. Generated by immunoSEQ multiplex PCR, the TCRdb table keeps only in-frame clones and is missing some. The table lists approximately 260,000 clones, just over 20% of them singletons. The sequencing sample was made of naive CD4+ T cells from blood. The receptors shown here come from a woman in her 40s with type 1 diabetes. Each CDR3 is given with its conserved first and last residue. Fields, in order: D gene, clone size, V gene, J gene, CDR3 protein, CDR3 DNA. D genes are given only for firm matches. Clone size appears in some rows only: once, few, many, or a class for an expanded clone.

d_gene: NA; abundance: few; v_gene: TRBV5-4; j_gene: TRBJ2-5; CDR3aa: CASSPPRGETQYF; CDR3nt: TGTGCCAGCAGCCCGCCCAGAGGCGAGACCCAGTACTTC
d_gene: TRBD1; abundance: NA; v_gene: TRBV5-1; j_gene: TRBJ1-6; CDR3aa: CASSRDSENSPLHF; CDR3nt: TGCGCCAGCAGCAGGGACAGCGAAAATTCACCCCTCCACTTT
d_gene: TRBD2; abundance: NA; v_gene: TRBV30; j_gene: TRBJ2-1; CDR3aa: CAWSGLAGAEQFF; CDR3nt: TGTGCCTGGAGTGGACTAGCGGGAGCTGAGCAGTTCTTC
d_gene: NA; abundance: few; v_gene: TRBV9; j_gene: TRBJ1-5; CDR3aa: CASSASGISNQPQHF; CDR3nt: TGTGCCAGCAGCGCGTCAGGTATAAGCAATCAGCCCCAGCATTTT
d_gene: TRBD1; abundance: few; v_gene: TRBV18; j_gene: TRBJ1-5; CDR3aa: CASSPGQNNQPQHF; CDR3nt: TGTGCCAGCTCACCGGGACAGAATAATCAGCCCCAGCATTTT
d_gene: NA; abundance: few; v_gene: TRBV15; j_gene: TRBJ1-5; CDR3aa: CATSGARQGNQPQHF; CDR3nt: TGTGCCACCAGCGGAGCGAGACAGGGCAATCAGCCCCAGCATTTT
d_gene: TRBD1; abundance: NA; v_gene: TRBV11-1; j_gene: TRBJ2-7; CDR3aa: CASSLAPPQGIREQYF; CDR3nt: TGTGCCAGCAGCTTAGCCCCTCCACAGGGGATACGCGAGCAGTACTTC
d_gene: TRBD2; abundance: NA; v_gene: TRBV7-2; j_gene: TRBJ2-5; CDR3aa: CASSLGLAGEGETQYF; CDR3nt: TGTGCCAGCAGCCTAGGCCTAGCGGGGGAGGGGGAGACCCAGTACTTC
d_gene: TRBD2; abundance: NA; v_gene: TRBV30; j_gene: TRBJ2-3; CDR3aa: CAYSRAGGDTQYF; CDR3nt: TGTGCCTATAGTCGAGCGGGAGGAGATACGCAGTATTTT
d_gene: NA; abundance: few; v_gene: TRBV29-1; j_gene: TRBJ2-5; CDR3aa: CSGGLLRETQYF; CDR3nt: TGCAGCGGCGGACTCCTCCGGGAGACCCAGTACTTC
d_gene: TRBD1; abundance: NA; v_gene: TRBV5-4; j_gene: TRBJ1-1; CDR3aa: CASSLEGTGRVRAFF; CDR3nt: TGTGCCAGCAGCTTGGAAGGGACAGGGCGCGTCAGAGCTTTCTTT
d_gene: NA; abundance: NA; v_gene: TRBV5-1; j_gene: TRBJ2-1; CDR3aa: CASGTTGMAYNEQFF; CDR3nt: TGCGCCAGTGGAACCACAGGGATGGCCTACAATGAGCAGTTCTTC
d_gene: NA; abundance: few; v_gene: TRBV2; j_gene: TRBJ2-7; CDR3aa: CASSVGVEQYF; CDR3nt: TGTGCCAGCAGTGTGGGAGTCGAGCAGTACTTC
d_gene: TRBD1; abundance: NA; v_gene: TRBV4-3; j_gene: TRBJ1-2; CDR3aa: CASSQTQGDYGYTF; CDR3nt: TGCGCCAGCAGCCAAACACAGGGGGACTATGGCTACACCTTC
d_gene: TRBD2; abundance: few; v_gene: TRBV7-3; j_gene: TRBJ2-7; CDR3aa: CASSPGTSGYEQYF; CDR3nt: TGTGCCAGCAGCCCAGGGACTAGCGGCTACGAGCAGTACTTC
d_gene: NA; abundance: NA; v_gene: TRBV4-1; j_gene: TRBJ2-7; CDR3aa: CASSQDSTVSYEQYF; CDR3nt: TGCGCCAGCAGCCAAGATTCAACAGTCTCCTACGAGCAGTACTTC
d_gene: NA; abundance: NA; v_gene: TRBV18; j_gene: TRBJ2-7; CDR3aa: CASSPSQGIYEQYF; CDR3nt: TGTGCCAGCTCACCTAGCCAGGGAATCTACGAGCAGTACTTC
d_gene: TRBD1; abundance: NA; v_gene: TRBV4-2; j_gene: TRBJ1-4; CDR3aa: CASSRPLTGGRIGKLFF; CDR3nt: TGTGCCAGCAGCCGTCCCCTCACAGGGGGAAGGATAGGAAAACTGTTTTTT
d_gene: NA; abundance: NA; v_gene: TRBV6-1; j_gene: TRBJ2-1; CDR3aa: CASSAQVYNEQFF; CDR3nt: TGTGCCAGCAGTGCCCAGGTTTACAATGAGCAGTTCTTC
d_gene: NA; abundance: NA; v_gene: TRBV2; j_gene: TRBJ1-6; CDR3aa: CASSEGQPNSPLHF; CDR3nt: TGTGCCAGCAGTGAGGGGCAGCCTAATTCACCCCTCCACTTT
d_gene: NA; abundance: few; v_gene: TRBV25-1; j_gene: TRBJ2-5; CDR3aa: CASSDAGATETQYF; CDR3nt: TGTGCCAGCAGTGACGCGGGGGCAACGGAGACCCAGTACTTC
d_gene: TRBD1; abundance: once; v_gene: TRBV5-1; j_gene: TRBJ2-7; CDR3aa: CASSSDRAYEQYF; CDR3nt: TGCGCCAGCAGTTCTGACAGGGCCTACGAGCAGTACTTC
d_gene: NA; abundance: NA; v_gene: TRBV11-2; j_gene: TRBJ1-2; CDR3aa: CASSSDSNYGYTF; CDR3nt: TGTGCCAGCAGTTCGGACAGTAACTATGGCTACACCTTC
d_gene: TRBD2; abundance: few; v_gene: TRBV7-2; j_gene: TRBJ2-3; CDR3aa: CASSSGRGQDTQYF; CDR3nt: TGTGCCAGCAGTAGCGGGAGGGGCCAGGATACGCAGTATTTT
d_gene: TRBD2; abundance: few; v_gene: TRBV27; j_gene: TRBJ2-1; CDR3aa: CASSLWMASGSDEQFF; CDR3nt: TGTGCCAGCAGTTTATGGATGGCTAGCGGGAGCGATGAGCAGTTCTTC
d_gene: TRBD2; abundance: NA; v_gene: TRBV14; j_gene: TRBJ2-2; CDR3aa: CASSLRAGPNTGELFF; CDR3nt: TGTGCCAGCAGCCTCCGAGCGGGACCCAACACCGGGGAGCTGTTTTTT
d_gene: NA; abundance: NA; v_gene: TRBV7-2; j_gene: TRBJ2-7; CDR3aa: CASSFRQANRFYEQYF; CDR3nt: TGTGCCAGCAGCTTCCGACAGGCCAATCGGTTCTACGAGCAGTACTTC
d_gene: TRBD1; abundance: NA; v_gene: TRBV11-1; j_gene: TRBJ2-7; CDR3aa: CASSQERTGIRF; CDR3nt: TGTGCCAGCAGCCAGGAGAGGACAGGGATACGCTTC
d_gene: NA; abundance: few; v_gene: TRBV2; j_gene: TRBJ2-7; CDR3aa: CASSEIYRGSYEQYF; CDR3nt: TGTGCCAGCAGTGAAATTTACCGGGGGTCCTACGAGCAGTACTTC
d_gene: NA; abundance: few; v_gene: TRBV7-2; j_gene: TRBJ2-5; CDR3aa: CASSERNRTVQETQYF; CDR3nt: TGTGCCAGCAGCGAGAGAAACCGGACAGTTCAAGAGACCCAGTACTTC
d_gene: NA; abundance: NA; v_gene: TRBV25-1; j_gene: TRBJ2-3; CDR3aa: CASSDSYTQYF; CDR3nt: TGTGCCAGCAGTGACTCCTATACGCAGTATTTT
d_gene: TRBD2; abundance: NA; v_gene: TRBV6-5; j_gene: TRBJ2-7; CDR3aa: CASSYGLAGTYEQYF; CDR3nt: TGTGCCAGCAGTTACGGACTAGCGGGGACCTACGAGCAGTACTTC
d_gene: TRBD1; abundance: NA; v_gene: TRBV28; j_gene: TRBJ1-2; CDR3aa: CASSPGQAVYGYTF; CDR3nt: TGTGCCAGCAGCCCCGGACAGGCGGTGTATGGCTACACCTTC
d_gene: NA; abundance: few; v_gene: TRBV29-1; j_gene: TRBJ1-1; CDR3aa: CSVEEPGPAEAFF; CDR3nt: TGCAGCGTTGAAGAACCAGGGCCGGCTGAAGCTTTCTTT
d_gene: TRBD1; abundance: NA; v_gene: TRBV28; j_gene: TRBJ1-2; CDR3aa: CASRPQGGGYTF; CDR3nt: TGTGCCAGCAGACCCCAGGGGGGTGGCTACACCTTC
d_gene: NA; abundance: few; v_gene: TRBV28; j_gene: TRBJ2-2; CDR3aa: CASSLLVNTGELFF; CDR3nt: TGTGCCAGCAGTTTACTCGTAAACACCGGGGAGCTGTTTTTT
d_gene: TRBD1; abundance: NA; v_gene: TRBV6-5; j_gene: TRBJ1-1; CDR3aa: CASSYPGQGSTEAFF; CDR3nt: TGTGCCAGCAGTTACCCGGGACAGGGGAGCACTGAAGCTTTCTTT
d_gene: TRBD2; abundance: NA; v_gene: TRBV4-3; j_gene: TRBJ2-5; CDR3aa: CASSTLAGGDWETQYF; CDR3nt: TGCGCCAGCAGCACCCTAGCGGGAGGGGACTGGGAGACCCAGTACTTC
d_gene: TRBD1; abundance: NA; v_gene: TRBV7-2; j_gene: TRBJ2-3; CDR3aa: CASSPDRGRGDTQYF; CDR3nt: TGTGCCAGCAGCCCGGACAGGGGGCGTGGAGATACGCAGTATTTT
d_gene: TRBD1; abundance: NA; v_gene: TRBV10-3; j_gene: TRBJ2-7; CDR3aa: CAISESRGRQGYEQYF; CDR3nt: TGTGCCATCAGTGAGTCGAGGGGGCGTCAGGGCTACGAGCAGTACTTC
d_gene: TRBD2; abundance: NA; v_gene: TRBV19; j_gene: TRBJ2-7; CDR3aa: CASSREGRSSYEQYF; CDR3nt: TGTGCCAGTAGTCGGGAGGGCAGGAGCTCCTACGAGCAGTACTTC
d_gene: TRBD1; abundance: few; v_gene: TRBV4-3; j_gene: TRBJ1-1; CDR3aa: CASSRSPGGGTEAFF; CDR3nt: TGCGCCAGCAGCCGTTCTCCAGGGGGAGGTACTGAAGCTTTCTTT
d_gene: NA; abundance: few; v_gene: TRBV28; j_gene: TRBJ1-1; CDR3aa: CASSLYEAYGTEAFF; CDR3nt: TGTGCCAGCAGTTTATACGAGGCCTACGGCACTGAAGCTTTCTTT
d_gene: NA; abundance: few; v_gene: TRBV7-7; j_gene: TRBJ2-5; CDR3aa: CASSQELTETQYF; CDR3nt: TGTGCCAGCAGCCAGGAATTGACGGAGACCCAGTACTTC
d_gene: NA; abundance: few; v_gene: TRBV30; j_gene: TRBJ1-1; CDR3aa: CAWAAGPGSEAFF; CDR3nt: TGTGCCTGGGCCGCAGGGCCCGGGAGTGAAGCTTTCTTT
d_gene: NA; abundance: NA; v_gene: TRBV6-5; j_gene: TRBJ1-2; CDR3aa: CASSPRDTYGYTF; CDR3nt: TGTGCCAGCAGTCCCCGCGACACCTATGGCTACACCTTC